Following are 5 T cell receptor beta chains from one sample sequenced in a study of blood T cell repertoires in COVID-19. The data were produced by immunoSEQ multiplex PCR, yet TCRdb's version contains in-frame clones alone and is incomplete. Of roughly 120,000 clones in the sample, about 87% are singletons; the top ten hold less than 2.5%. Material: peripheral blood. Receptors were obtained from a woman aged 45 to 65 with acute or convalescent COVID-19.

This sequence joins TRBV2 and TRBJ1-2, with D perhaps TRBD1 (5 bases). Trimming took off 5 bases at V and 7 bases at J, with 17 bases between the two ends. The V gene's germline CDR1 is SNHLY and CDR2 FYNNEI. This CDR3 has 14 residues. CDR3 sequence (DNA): TGTGCCAGCAGTAGGACACCTTCTACCGGTGGCTACACCTTC. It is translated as CASSRTPSTGGYTF.

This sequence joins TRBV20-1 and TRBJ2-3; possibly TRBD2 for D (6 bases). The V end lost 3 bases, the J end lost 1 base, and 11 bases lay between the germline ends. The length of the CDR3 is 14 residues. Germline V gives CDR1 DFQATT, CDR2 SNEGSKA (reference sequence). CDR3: CSASPGDGTDTQYF. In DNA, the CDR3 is TGCAGTGCTAGTCCGGGAGACGGCACAGATACGCAGTATTTT.

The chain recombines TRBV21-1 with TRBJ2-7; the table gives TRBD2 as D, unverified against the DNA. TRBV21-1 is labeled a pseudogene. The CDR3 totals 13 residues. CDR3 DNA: TGTGCCAGCAGCCGGGCCCCTCGAGGGGAGCAGTACTTC. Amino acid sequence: CASSRAPRGEQYF.

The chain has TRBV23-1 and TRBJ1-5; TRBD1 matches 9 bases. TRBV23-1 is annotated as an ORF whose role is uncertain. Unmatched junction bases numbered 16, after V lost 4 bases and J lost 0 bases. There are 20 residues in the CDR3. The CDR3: CASSLRPDRGGLLSNQPQHF. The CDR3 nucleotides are TGCGCCAGCAGTCTTAGACCCGACAGGGGGGGGTTGCTTAGCAATCAGCCCCAGCATTTT.

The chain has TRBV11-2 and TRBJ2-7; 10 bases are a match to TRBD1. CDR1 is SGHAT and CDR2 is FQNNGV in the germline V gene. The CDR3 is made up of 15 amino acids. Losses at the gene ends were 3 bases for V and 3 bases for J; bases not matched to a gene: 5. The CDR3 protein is CASSLGTGALYEQYF. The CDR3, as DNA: TGTGCCAGCAGCTTGGGGACAGGGGCCCTCTACGAGCAGTACTTC.